The following is a T cell receptor (beta chain) sequence with its context. In the original analysis: For nucleated cells, counts were estimated from reference gene primer amplification. Generated by immunoSEQ multiplex PCR, the TCRdb table keeps only in-frame clones and is missing some. The DNA gave D and trimming, while V, J and clone size come from that table. The repertoire holds 100,000 to 140,000 clones, with around 82% as singletons. These data are taken from a study of blood T cell repertoires in COVID-19. Study-level background: COVID-19 samples from acute and convalescent phases originated in the United States, Italy and Spain. T cells, B-cell-depleted T cells, or PBMCs supplied cDNA or gDNA.

The sample comprised peripheral blood. The TCR originated in a human donor in a cohort sampled during active COVID-19.

CDR3 bases: TGTGCCAGTAGAGTATTCGGGAGCAATCAGCCCCAGCATTTT. Translation gives CASRVFGSNQPQHF. V usage is TRBV19 and J usage is TRBJ1-5, with D uncertain. CDR1 and CDR2 from the germline V gene are LNHDA and SQIVND (reference sequence). With 6 bases removed from V and 1 base from J, the gap between germline ends came to 10 bases. There are 14 residues in the CDR3.